This TCR beta chain was documented in a study of response to subunit inactivated influenza vaccine. Study findings and constraints: With each seasonal influenza vaccination, the authors suggested, few new T cells are recruited.

This clonotype was detected ten times or more. No antigen is known for it. TCRdb reprocessed the RT-PCR reads with MiXCR, giving one entry per CDR3 protein. The sample records more than 450,000 distinct CDR3 sequences, approximately 7.6% being singletons. The CDR3 runs 15 residues. The ends lost 3 bases at V and 4 bases at J; junction bases unmatched: 10. Germline CDR1 is SQVTM and CDR2 is ANQGSEA. The starting material was PBMCs from blood, obtained less than 25 months after vaccination. The rearrangement joins TRBV29-1 to TRBJ2-7; 9 nucleotides align to TRBD1. The source of this sequence is a man between 50 and 70 years old who received an inactivated influenza vaccine. The CDR3 is CSVEAEGTGSYEQYF. The DNA for the CDR3 is TGCAGCGTTGAGGCCGAGGGGACAGGGTCATACGAGCAGTACTTC.